The 28 T cell receptor beta chains presented below share a single source sample, sequenced in a study of blood T cell repertoires in COVID-19. Clones were sequenced by immunoSEQ multiplex PCR, and TCRdb holds only the in-frame ones, with some missing. In the table there are some 74,000 clones, approximately 87% of which are singletons. The sequencing input was peripheral blood. These receptors originate from a woman older than 75 with acute or convalescent COVID-19.

The chain has TRBV7-3 and TRBJ2-1, with TRBD2 matching over 10 bases. This CDR3 has 15 residues. The germline V gene encodes CDR1 SGHTA and CDR2 FQGTGA. J lost 11 bases, V lost 1 base, and 8 bases had no gene match. DNA of the CDR3: TGTGCCAGCAGCTTAAGTACTAGCGGGGAGGTTCAGCAGTTCTTC. Translating gives CASSLSTSGEVQQFF.

The chain combines TRBV4-2 with TRBJ2-5; TRBD2 aligns across 8 bases. Germline CDR1 is LGHNA and CDR2 is YNFKEQ. This CDR3 region has 16 residues. After removal of 0 bases from V and 4 bases from J, the junction contained 7 bases not matched to a gene. The CDR3 DNA is TGTGCCAGCAGCCAAGAGAACGGGGGGGCCAGAGAGACCCAGTACTTC. Translated, it gives CASSQENGGARETQYF.

The chain joins TRBV6-6 to TRBJ1-1; 7 bases are shared with TRBD1. With V trimmed by 8 bases and J by 8 bases, 8 bases remained unmatched. In germline, CDR1 is MNHNY, CDR2 SVGAGI (reference sequence). The CDR3 loop spans 12 amino acids. DNA of the CDR3: TGTGCCAGCTCTCCAAGGGGGCGAGAAGCTTTCTTT. This encodes CASSPRGREAFF.

This rearrangement joins TRBV7-7 to TRBJ1-1; 9 bases align to TRBD1. The V gene's germline CDR1 is SSHAT and CDR2 FNYEAQ (reference sequence). V dropped 4 bases and J dropped 2; count of bases not matched to a gene: 5. The length of the CDR3 is 15 residues. CDR3 region: CASSYSQGANTEAFF. CDR3 coding DNA: TGTGCCAGCAGCTATTCACAGGGGGCAAACACTGAAGCTTTCTTT.

The chain has TRBV18 and TRBJ2-1, with 7 bases lining up with TRBD1. Germline loops: CDR1 KGHSH, CDR2 LQKENI. The CDR3 sequence is 15 residues long. V lost 3 bases, J lost 4 bases, and 6 bases stayed unmatched. CDR3: CASSPGQLLYNEQFF. The CDR3 DNA is TGTGCCAGCTCACCGGGACAGTTACTATACAATGAGCAGTTCTTC.

This clone has ten or more counts. This sequence joins TRBV7-2 and TRBJ1-2; TRBD1 matches at 11 bases. The CDR3 loop spans 15 amino acids. CDR1 and CDR2 from the germline V gene are SGHTA and FQGNSA. Trimming took 5 bases from V and 4 from J; bases not matched to a gene: 6. CDR3: CASSPWTGGGYGYTF. The DNA for the CDR3 is TGTGCCAGCAGCCCTTGGACAGGGGGCGGCTATGGCTACACCTTC.

The J gene is TRBJ1-5, the V gene TRBV7-8; unclear D gene. The germline V gene encodes CDR1 SGHVS and CDR2 FQNEAQ. The germline V and J ends were trimmed by 5 bases and 5 bases, with 28 bases remaining between them. The CDR3 loop spans 19 amino acids. CDR3 amino acids: CASSRLRSPGPLGYQPQHF. CDR3 DNA: TGTGCCAGCAGCCGCCTCCGATCGCCAGGCCCTCTTGGGTATCAGCCCCAGCATTTT.

This chain connects TRBV19 to TRBJ1-2; 9 positions agree with TRBD1. V was pared by 5 bases and J by 3 bases, with 7 bases of the junction left unmatched. The V gene's germline CDR1 is LNHDA and CDR2 SQIVND (reference sequence). CDR3 length: 15 residues. The CDR3 spells CASSLRDREDYGYTF. The CDR3 DNA is TGTGCCAGTAGTCTACGGGACAGGGAGGACTATGGCTACACCTTC.

This chain joins TRBV3-1 (or the pseudogene TRBV3-2) and TRBJ1-1; the match to TRBD1 covers 7 bases. Germline V gives CDR1 LGHDT, CDR2 YNNKEL (reference sequence). Trimming at V came to 3 bases and at J to 2 bases, leaving 3 bases not matched to a gene. This CDR3 comprises 14 residues. The CDR3 sequence: CASSQDRINTEAFF. CDR3 sequence (DNA): TGTGCCAGCAGCCAGGACAGGATCAACACTGAAGCTTTCTTT.

V gene TRBV3-1 (or the pseudogene TRBV3-2) combines with J gene TRBJ2-7; the match to TRBD2 covers 9 bases. The germline V gene has CDR1 LGHDT and CDR2 YNNKEL (reference sequence). V shed 0 bases and J 6 bases; nucleotides not matched to a gene: 6. The CDR3 totals 15 residues. This CDR3 is CASSQDWAGGVEQYF. CDR3 DNA: TGTGCCAGCAGCCAAGATTGGGCGGGAGGGGTCGAGCAGTACTTC.

This clone appeared once. V is TRBV11-3 and J is TRBJ1-1; tentative D call: TRBD1 (5 bases). The V gene's germline CDR1 is SGHNT and CDR2 YENEEA. This CDR3 contains 14 residues. V shed 2 bases and J shed 10 bases, with 17 bases lying between them. The CDR3 DNA sequence: TGTGCCAGCAGCTTATCCAGGGATGGAATAAGAGCTTTCTTT. Translation gives CASSLSRDGIRAFF.

The genes are TRBV6-5 and TRBJ2-7, with 9 positions matching TRBD1. V shed 6 bases and J 1 base; nucleotides not matched to a gene: 1. Germline V gene sequence: CDR1 MNHEY, CDR2 SVGAGI. The CDR3 covers 13 residues. CDR3 sequence reads: CASSGTGSYEQYF. DNA for the CDR3: TGTGCCAGCAGCGGGACAGGGTCCTACGAGCAGTACTTC.

This clone occurred once. The V gene is TRBV19, the J gene TRBJ1-2; the match to TRBD1 covers 11 bases. V lost 3 bases to trimming and J lost 4 bases; unmatched junction nucleotides: 4. Germline values: CDR1 LNHDA, CDR2 SQIVND (reference sequence). The CDR3 extends over 15 amino acids. This chain's CDR3 is CASSMDRGLSYGYTF. CDR3 nucleotide sequence: TGTGCCAGTAGTATGGACAGGGGGCTTTCCTATGGCTACACCTTC.

The J gene is TRBJ2-5, the V gene TRBV7-9; 10 positions agree with TRBD2. The CDR3 spans 15 residues. Germline-derived CDR1 and CDR2 are SEHNR and FQNEAQ (reference sequence). V trimming: 3 bases; J trimming: 5 bases; junction bases outside the gene matches: 6. CDR3 bases: TGTGCCAGCAGCTTGGTAGCGGGAGGAAGGGAGACCCAGTACTTC. This encodes CASSLVAGGRETQYF.

The chain joins TRBV7-9 to TRBJ1-3; 7 positions match TRBD1. This CDR3 is built from 14 residues. Per germline, CDR1 SEHNR and CDR2 FQNEAQ (reference sequence). V was clipped by 5 bases and J by 3 bases; unmatched bases: 4. The CDR3 region has the DNA TGTGCCAGCAGCCCCGGGACAGATGGAAACACCATATATTTT. This gives the protein CASSPGTDGNTIYF.

This clone was detected once. The CDR3 reads CASTGQNSYNEQFF. The CDR3 DNA reads as TGTGCCAGCACTGGACAGAACTCCTACAATGAGCAGTTCTTC. This chain joins TRBV3-1 (or the pseudogene TRBV3-2) and TRBJ2-1; a possible D gene is TRBD1 (6 bases). Germline loops: CDR1 LGHDT, CDR2 YNNKEL (reference sequence). V lost 7 bases, J lost 0 bases, and 10 bases lay in between. The CDR3 totals 14 residues.

The chain uses TRBV5-1 and TRBJ2-7; perhaps TRBD2 as D (5 bases). The CDR3 runs 14 residues. The V and J ends lost 0 bases and 2 bases respectively, with 9 bases between them. Germline V gene data show CDR1 as SGHRS and CDR2 as YFSETQ. This chain's CDR3 is CASSLVREPYEQYF. CDR3 DNA: TGCGCCAGCAGCTTGGTCCGGGAACCCTACGAGCAGTACTTC.

This clone showed up just once. The J gene is TRBJ2-1, the V gene TRBV4-2; 13 positions agree with TRBD2. CDR1 and CDR2 from the germline V gene are LGHNA and YNFKEQ. This CDR3 comprises 15 residues. Unmatched junction bases numbered 2, after V lost 4 bases and J lost 5 bases. The CDR3 nucleotides read TGTGCCAGCAGCCTGGGACTAGCGGGAAACAATGAGCAGTTCTTC. Amino acids: CASSLGLAGNNEQFF.

The gene calls are TRBV5-6 and TRBJ2-7, with D perhaps TRBD1 (6 bases). Trimming left V 5 bases short and J 4 bases short, with 16 bases between. CDR1 SGHDT and CDR2 YYEEEE come from the germline V gene. This CDR3 contains 14 residues. This CDR3 reads CASRPRQDYYEQYF. The CDR3 DNA reads TGTGCCAGCAGACCCCGACAGGATTATTACGAGCAGTACTTC.

The chain has TRBV30 and TRBJ1-2, with TRBD1 as a possible D gene (6 bases). The CDR3 totals 16 residues. Germline loops: CDR1 GTSNPN, CDR2 SVGIG (reference sequence). The V end was cut by 0 bases, the J end by 0 bases, with 14 bases between. The CDR3 protein is CAWSVRGGPANYGYTF. DNA of the CDR3: TGTGCCTGGAGTGTAAGGGGGGGCCCCGCTAACTATGGCTACACCTTC.

V is TRBV28 and J is TRBJ1-2; D is uncertain. Germline V gene lookup returns CDR1 MDHEN and CDR2 SYDVKM. V was trimmed by 8 bases and J by 6 bases, leaving 16 bases between them. This CDR3 comprises 13 residues. DNA of the CDR3: TGTGCCAGCTCCCGGGTCCTCGAGGATGGCTACACCTTC. Its protein product is CASSRVLEDGYTF.

This clone has more than one count but fewer than ten. The V and J genes are TRBV2 and TRBJ1-6, with D possibly TRBD1 on 6 matching bases. The CDR3 sequence is 19 residues long. Germline V lookup: CDR1 SNHLY, CDR2 FYNNEI. V was clipped by 4 bases and J by 2 bases, with 21 bases between them. CDR3 sequence reads: CASSGFLEGTGTYNSPLHF. Here the CDR3 DNA reads TGTGCCAGCAGTGGATTCTTAGAGGGAACAGGGACCTATAATTCACCCCTCCACTTT.

This chain joins TRBV6-5 and TRBJ2-1; D is perhaps TRBD1 (5 bases). Trimming shortened V by 3 bases and J by 5 bases, and 14 bases separated the two germline ends. Germline CDR1 is MNHEY and CDR2 is SVGAGI. CDR3 length: 15 amino acids. Here the CDR3 DNA reads TGTGCCAGCAGTTATCTATCCAGGACAAACAATGAGCAGTTCTTC. Protein sequence: CASSYLSRTNNEQFF.

The chain recombines TRBV7-3 with TRBJ2-1; 10 bases align to TRBD2. V shed 1 base, J shed 14 bases, and the junction held 8 bases outside the gene matches. The CDR3 totals 14 residues. CDR1 SGHTA and CDR2 FQGTGA come from the germline V gene. This CDR3 is CASSLSASGGPEFF. The CDR3, as DNA: TGTGCCAGCAGCTTAAGTGCTAGCGGGGGTCCCGAGTTCTTC.

The rearrangement uses TRBV24-1 and TRBJ2-7, with 7 positions matching TRBD2. This CDR3 is 16 amino acids long. J was trimmed by 2 bases and V by 8 bases; bases with no gene match: 14. Germline CDR1 and CDR2: KGHDR and SFDVKD. The CDR3 region has the DNA TGTGCCACCACCTCCCGGGGGGACGACTGGACCTACGAGCAGTACTTC. Translation: CATTSRGDDWTYEQYF.

The chain is built from TRBV11-3 and TRBJ2-5, with 9 bases matching TRBD1. The V gene end was trimmed by 3 bases and the J gene end by 1 base; junction bases not matched to a gene: 6. CDR1 and CDR2 (germline): SGHNT, YENEEA. The CDR3 runs 16 residues. CDR3 in DNA: TGTGCCAGCAGCTTCTTGACAGGGGGAGTCCAAGAGACCCAGTACTTC. Translating gives CASSFLTGGVQETQYF.

The chain joins TRBV29-1 to TRBJ2-7; possible D gene TRBD1, 5 bases. The CDR3 totals 12 residues. Trimming removed 3 bases at V and 5 bases at J, with 11 bases between. Per the germline V gene, CDR1 is SQVTM and CDR2 is ANQGSEA. The CDR3, as DNA: TGCAGCGTTGATTCAGGGCTCGACGAGCAGTACTTC. This codes for CSVDSGLDEQYF.

The count of this clone is one. The rearrangement joins TRBV18 to TRBJ1-4; 8 bases match TRBD1. The CDR3 spans 14 residues. Per germline, CDR1 KGHSH and CDR2 LQKENI. The ends lost 3 bases at V and 4 bases at J; junction bases unmatched: 1. In DNA, the CDR3 is TGTGCCAGCTCACCCGGACAGGGTAATGAAAAACTGTTTTTT. It encodes CASSPGQGNEKLFF. Full variable domain (rest looked up from reference TRBV18 and TRBJ1-4): NAGVMQNPRHLVRRRGQEARLRCSPMKGHSHVYWYRQLPEEGLKFMVYLQKENIIDESGMPKERFSAEFPKEGPSILRIQQVVRGDSAAYFCASSPGQGNEKLFFGSGTQLSVL.